Listed below are T cell receptor beta chains from one sample, sequenced in a study of blood T cells in healthy people across ages. One entry per CDR3 protein results from TCRdb running MiXCR on the 5' RACE reads. The data contain 730,000 or so distinct CDR3 sequences, around 38% of them seen just once; the ten biggest clones take up approximately 31%. Material: blood. The receptors shown here come from an elderly man in good health. The CDR3 runs from the conserved cysteine through the conserved F or W.

j_call v_call cdr3_aa
TRBJ2-3 TRBV6-2/TRBV6-3 CASNAGGNTDTQYF
TRBJ1-1 TRBV20-1 CSAPGQGSGGTEAFF
TRBJ2-7 TRBV28 CASSRLVGGSYEQYF
TRBJ2-5 TRBV29-1 CSVAGQGQETQYF
TRBJ2-3 TRBV4-2 CASSLETSGGGDTQYF
TRBJ2-3 TRBV27 CASRNRGSTDTQYF
TRBJ2-6 TRBV4-3 CASSQDKTLSGANVLTF
TRBJ2-6 TRBV12-3/TRBV12-4 CAILRGMSSGANVLTF
TRBJ2-1 TRBV10-1 CASSSGIYNEQFF
TRBJ1-2 TRBV7-9 CASSLESGQNYGYTF
TRBJ2-3 TRBV24-1 CATSARDTYTDTQYF
TRBJ2-3 TRBV27 CASSLKQGVGTDTQYF
TRBJ1-1 TRBV7-6 CASSLMGQTGTEAFF
TRBJ1-4 TRBV6-5 CASSYSPGRAEKLFF
TRBJ2-7 TRBV6-2/TRBV6-3 CASSYATSYNEQYF
TRBJ2-3 TRBV7-8 CASSLRRVGRTDTQYF
TRBJ1-6 TRBV20-1 CSASRRGSHTGSPLHF
TRBJ2-3 TRBV5-1 CASSITGTADTQYF
TRBJ2-5 TRBV28 CASSSTGTGKETQYF
TRBJ2-3 TRBV5-1 CASSLGTSGMSDTQYF
TRBJ2-1 TRBV9 CASSVYPGTSGSRYNEQFF
TRBJ1-1 TRBV4-3 CASSQDGVGAEAFF
TRBJ1-1 TRBV5-5 CASFGQRNSNTEAFF
TRBJ2-5 TRBV9 CASSVAAGRETQYF
NA TRBV4-3 CASSQVGGTYNEQYF
TRBJ2-3 TRBV5-1 CASSLEGGLRADTQYF
TRBJ2-7 TRBV5-4 CASSPGLGTSYEQYF
TRBJ2-7 TRBV28 CASRKPGGDEQYF
NA TRBV29-1 CSVEVPLSSYNEQYF
TRBJ2-6 TRBV6-1 CASSGGTGGISGANVLTF
TRBJ1-1 TRBV5-1 CASFPGTGGPEDTEAFF
TRBJ2-3 TRBV12-3/TRBV12-4 CASSLSSGTDTQYF
NA TRBV20-1 CSAPRGGRGSYNEQYF
TRBJ1-2 TRBV20-1 CSARELPGNLGDYTF
TRBJ1-1 TRBV27 CASSLAGGMHTEAFF
TRBJ1-5 TRBV6-1 CASSRTGRGSSNQPQHF
TRBJ2-7 TRBV20-1 CSTRQGYEQYF
TRBJ2-2 TRBV7-7 CASSLAGGTGELFF
TRBJ2-5 TRBV2 CASSESRTQETQYF
TRBJ1-2 TRBV20-1 CSALPGPIYGYTF
TRBJ2-3 TRBV20-1 CSEKAGGDTDTQYF
TRBJ1-3 TRBV11-2 CVSSFGQGGNTIYF
TRBJ2-4 TRBV6-5 CASSYGGSAKNIQYF
TRBJ1-2 TRBV4-2 CASSQGDREDYGYTF
TRBJ2-7 TRBV4-2 CASSQEPHSYEQYF
TRBJ1-1 TRBV5-5 CASSSTSLDIANTEAFF
TRBJ1-4 TRBV5-1 CASSQGQLNEKLFF
TRBJ2-3 TRBV7-2 CASSLEMGLDTQYF
TRBJ2-3 TRBV20-1 CSAIPGGDTDTQYF
TRBJ2-5 TRBV4-3 CASSQGLRSGFGTQYF